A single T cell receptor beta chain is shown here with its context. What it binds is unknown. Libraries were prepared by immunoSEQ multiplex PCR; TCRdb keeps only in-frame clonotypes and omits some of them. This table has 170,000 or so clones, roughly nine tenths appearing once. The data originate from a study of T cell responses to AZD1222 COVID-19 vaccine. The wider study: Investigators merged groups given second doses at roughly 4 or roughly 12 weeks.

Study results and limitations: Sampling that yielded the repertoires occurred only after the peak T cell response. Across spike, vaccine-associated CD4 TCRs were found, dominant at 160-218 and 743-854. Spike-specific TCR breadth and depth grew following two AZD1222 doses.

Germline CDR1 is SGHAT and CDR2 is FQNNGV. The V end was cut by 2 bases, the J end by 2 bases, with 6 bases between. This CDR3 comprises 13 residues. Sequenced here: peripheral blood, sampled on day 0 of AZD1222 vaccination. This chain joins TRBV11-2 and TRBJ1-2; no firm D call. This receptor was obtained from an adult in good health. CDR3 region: CASSLYSNYGYTF. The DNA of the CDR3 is TGTGCCAGCAGCTTATACAGCAACTATGGCTACACCTTC. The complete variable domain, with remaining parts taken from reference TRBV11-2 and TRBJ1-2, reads EAGVAQSPRYKIIEKRQSVAFWCNPISGHATLYWYQQILGQGPKLLIQFQNNGVVDDSQLPKDRFSAERLKGVDSTLKIQPAKLEDSAVYLCASSLYSNYGYTFGSGTRLTVV.